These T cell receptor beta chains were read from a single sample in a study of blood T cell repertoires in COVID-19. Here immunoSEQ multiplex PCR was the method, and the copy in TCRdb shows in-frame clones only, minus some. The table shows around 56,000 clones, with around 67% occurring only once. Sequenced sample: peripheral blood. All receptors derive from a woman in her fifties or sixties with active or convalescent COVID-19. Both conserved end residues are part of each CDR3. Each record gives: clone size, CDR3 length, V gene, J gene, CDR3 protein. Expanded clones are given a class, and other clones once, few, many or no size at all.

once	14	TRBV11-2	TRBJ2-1	CASSSGRGDNEQFF
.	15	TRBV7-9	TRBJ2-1	CASSLAFGLNNEQFF
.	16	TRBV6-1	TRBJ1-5	CASSGGVGMRAQPQHF
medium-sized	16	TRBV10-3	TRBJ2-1	CAISESGASSYNEQFF
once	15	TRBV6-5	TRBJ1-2	CASSYFGGQNYGYTF
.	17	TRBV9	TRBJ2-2	CASSDSRTRVYTGELFF
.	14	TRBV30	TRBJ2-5	CAWSVGGTQETQYF
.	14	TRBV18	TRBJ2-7	CASSAPTVSYEQYF
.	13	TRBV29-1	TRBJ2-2	CSVAGTNTGELFF
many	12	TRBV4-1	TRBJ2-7	CASSQVGGPQYF
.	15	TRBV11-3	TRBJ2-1	CASSRGISDYNEQFF
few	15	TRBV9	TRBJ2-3	CASSGGTSWSDTQYF
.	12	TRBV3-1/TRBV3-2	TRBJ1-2	CASSHARGVCTF
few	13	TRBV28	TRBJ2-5	CASSSPHIETQYF
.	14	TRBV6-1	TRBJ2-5	CASRTGTLQETQYF
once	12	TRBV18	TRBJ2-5	CASSPTGETQYF
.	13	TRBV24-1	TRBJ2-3	CATRDSSTDTQYF
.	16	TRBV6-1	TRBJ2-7	CASSEMGLAVEDEQYF
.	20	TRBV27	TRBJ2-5	CASSRSGQGVTSPHKETQYF
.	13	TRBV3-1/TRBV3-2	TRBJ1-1	CASSQGRLTEAFF
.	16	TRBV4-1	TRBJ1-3	CASSQDTGDSGNTIYF
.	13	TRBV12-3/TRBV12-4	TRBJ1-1	CASGRQGETEAFF
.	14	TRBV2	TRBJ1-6	CASGRQFRNSPLHF
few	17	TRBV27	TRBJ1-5	CASSLAGGQGSNQPQHF
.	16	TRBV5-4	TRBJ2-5	CASSLAADAGGETQYF
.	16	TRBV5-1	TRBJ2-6	CASSRTGGMGANVLTF
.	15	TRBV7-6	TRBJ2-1	CASSPISTSYNEQFF
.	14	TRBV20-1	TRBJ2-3	CSASSSGGEDTQYF
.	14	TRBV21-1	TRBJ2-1	CASSKVNLYNEQFF
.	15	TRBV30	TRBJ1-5	CAWSRGADSNQPQHF
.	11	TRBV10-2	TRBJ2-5	CASSREETQYF
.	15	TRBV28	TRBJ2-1	CASSFSGLAGNEQFF
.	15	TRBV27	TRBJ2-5	CASSLSGTGEGTQYF
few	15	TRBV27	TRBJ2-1	CASSLSRELGNEQFF
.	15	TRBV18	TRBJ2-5	CASSPPSRDTGTQYF
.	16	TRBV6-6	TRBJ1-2	CASSYPQGTVFGGYTF
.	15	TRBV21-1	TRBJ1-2	CASSKVPDSNYGYTF
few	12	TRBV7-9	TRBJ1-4	CASRTRDEKLFF